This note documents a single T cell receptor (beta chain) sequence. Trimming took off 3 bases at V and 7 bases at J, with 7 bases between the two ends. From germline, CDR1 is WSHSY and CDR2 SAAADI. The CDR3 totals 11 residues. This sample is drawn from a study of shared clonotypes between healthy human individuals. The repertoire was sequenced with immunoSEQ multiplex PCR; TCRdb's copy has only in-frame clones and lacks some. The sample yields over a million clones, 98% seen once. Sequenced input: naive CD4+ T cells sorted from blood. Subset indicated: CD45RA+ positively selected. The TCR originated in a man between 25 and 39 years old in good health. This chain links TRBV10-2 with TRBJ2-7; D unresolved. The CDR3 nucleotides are TGCGCCAGCAGTGATAGGCGGGAGCAGTACTTC. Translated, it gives CASSDRREQYF.